This T cell receptor beta chain is drawn from a study of chemoradiotherapy in HPV16-positive cancers. Study-wide background: Functional T-cell assays on a couple of HPV16-positive patients' cells defined candidate HPV-specific clones and common TCR motifs. Study outcomes and limitations: Candidate HPV-specific clones and E7-related TCR motifs grew in tumor during treatment.

On this clone: Its antigen is as yet unknown.

The trim removed 2 bases at V and 9 bases at J, leaving 13 bases unmatched. Germline V CDR1 and CDR2: MNHEY, SVGAGI. This CDR3 is 15 amino acids long. Using immunoSEQ multiplex PCR, the repertoire was profiled, and TCRdb retains in-frame clones only, with some absent. Of about 11,000 clones listed, around 82% are singletons. This chain joins TRBV6-5 and TRBJ2-7; 7 bases are shared with TRBD1. Sampling took place from a patient who underwent chemoradiotherapy. The TCR sequence derives from a human donor with HPV-associated anogenital cancer. DNA of the CDR3: TGTGCCAGCAGTTACAGAGGGGGCTCCGGAATTTCGCAGTACTTC. Translating it yields CASSYRGGSGISQYF.